These 4 T cell receptor beta chains share one sample of origin, sequenced in a study of blood T cell repertoires in COVID-19. Produced via immunoSEQ multiplex PCR; TCRdb's table is partial and in-frame only. The sample includes roughly 170,000 clones, 81% of them seen just once. Sequencing was done on a sample of PBMCs or T cells enriched from blood (not recorded which). The source of these receptors is a woman aged 40 to 50 with acute COVID-19.

The chain has TRBV24-1 and TRBJ2-1, with D possibly TRBD2 on 5 matching bases. The CDR3 covers 12 residues. Per the germline V gene, CDR1 is KGHDR and CDR2 is SFDVKD. The V end lost 2 bases, the J end lost 8 bases, and 6 bases lay between the germline ends. The CDR3 DNA follows: TGTGCCACCAGTGATTGGAGGTATGAGCAGTTCTTC. Translated, it gives CATSDWRYEQFF.

CDR3 DNA: TGCAGCGACTGGGTTGGGGGGGGCACTGAAGCTTTCTTT. This translates into CSDWVGGGTEAFF. This chain uses TRBV29-1 with TRBJ1-1; the D gene is possibly TRBD1 (5 bases). Germline loops: CDR1 SQVTM, CDR2 ANQGSEA. V was shortened by 7 bases and J by 4 bases, with 16 bases between the two germline ends. The CDR3 consists of 13 residues. Looking up the rest from reference TRBV29-1 and TRBJ1-1 gives the full variable domain: SAVISQKPSRDICQRGTSLTIQCQVDSQVTMMFWYRQQPGQSLTLIATANQGSEATYESGFVIDKFPISRPNLTFSTLTVSNMSPEDSSIYLCSDWVGGGTEAFFGQGTRLTVV.

The chain joins TRBV3-1 (or the pseudogene TRBV3-2) to TRBJ2-1; 8 nucleotides line up with TRBD2. The CDR3 consists of 18 residues. The J segment lost 6 bases and the V segment lost 8 bases, leaving 21 bases of the junction unmatched. In germline, CDR1 is LGHDT, CDR2 YNNKEL (reference sequence). CDR3 region: CASGGLYSGAGVPNEQFF. The DNA of the CDR3 is TGTGCCAGCGGTGGCCTGTATAGCGGGGCGGGAGTCCCCAATGAGCAGTTCTTC.

This chain links TRBV30 with TRBJ1-1, with no clear D. This CDR3 has 15 residues. CDR1 GTSNPN and CDR2 SVGIG come from the germline V gene (reference sequence). The V and J ends lost 5 bases and 1 base respectively, with 17 bases between them. The CDR3 spells CAWGPNLNGNTEAFF. CDR3 nucleotides: TGTGCCTGGGGGCCAAACTTAAACGGGAACACTGAAGCTTTCTTT.